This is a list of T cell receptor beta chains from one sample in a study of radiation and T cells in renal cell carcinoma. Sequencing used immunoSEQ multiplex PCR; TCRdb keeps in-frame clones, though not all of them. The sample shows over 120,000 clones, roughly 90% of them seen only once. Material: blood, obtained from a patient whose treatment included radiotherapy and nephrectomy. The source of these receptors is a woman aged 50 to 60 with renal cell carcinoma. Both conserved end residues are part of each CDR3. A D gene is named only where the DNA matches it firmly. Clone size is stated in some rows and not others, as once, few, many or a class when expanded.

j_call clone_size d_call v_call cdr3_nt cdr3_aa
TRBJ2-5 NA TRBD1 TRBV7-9 TGTGCCAGCAGCCCTCGGACAGGGCGGGAGACCCAGTACTTC CASSPRTGRETQYF
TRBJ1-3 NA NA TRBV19 TGTGCCAGTACCGAACATGTCTCTGGAAACACCATATATTTT CASTEHVSGNTIYF
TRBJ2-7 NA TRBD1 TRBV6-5 TGTGCCAGCAGTCGCGGGACAGGGTGGGAGCAGTACTTC CASSRGTGWEQYF
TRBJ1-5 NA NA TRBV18 TGTGCCAGCTCACCGGAGATTACAGAACAGCCCCAGCATTTT CASSPEITEQPQHF
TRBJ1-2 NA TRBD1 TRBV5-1 TGCGCCAGCAGCTTACAACCACAGGGGGCGGGGAATGGCTACACCTTC CASSLQPQGAGNGYTF
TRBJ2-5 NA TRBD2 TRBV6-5 TGTGCCAGCAGGGAAAGCGGGGGATTGGGGGAGACCCAGTACTTC CASRESGGLGETQYF
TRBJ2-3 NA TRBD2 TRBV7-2 TGTGCCAGCAGCTGGGGGACTAGGACAGATACGCAGTATTTT CASSWGTRTDTQYF
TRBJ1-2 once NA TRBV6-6 TGTGCCAGCAGTTACTCAGCAAACCGGGGGGCTGGCTACACCTTC CASSYSANRGAGYTF
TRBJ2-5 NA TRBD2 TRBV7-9 TGTGCCAGCAGCTGGGAGCGGGGGCTCCAAGAGACCCAGTACTTC CASSWERGLQETQYF
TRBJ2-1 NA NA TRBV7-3 TGTGCCAGCAGATCCACAGGGTCTTCCCCCTACAATGAGCAGTTCTTC CASRSTGSSPYNEQFF
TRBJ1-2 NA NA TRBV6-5 TGTGCCAGCAGTTCCGACGGCCCCCCTACCTATGGCTACACCTTC CASSSDGPPTYGYTF
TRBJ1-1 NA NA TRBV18 TGTGCCAGCTCAGAGGGACAGAACACTGAAGCTTTCTTT CASSEGQNTEAFF
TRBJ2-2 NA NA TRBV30 TGTGCCTGGAGTAGGACGGCGAACACCGGGGAGCTGTTTTTT CAWSRTANTGELFF
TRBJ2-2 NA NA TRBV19 TGTGCCAGTAGACCCAGAGGTACCGGGGAGCTGTTTTTT CASRPRGTGELFF
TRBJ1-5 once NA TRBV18 TGTGCCAGCTCACCACCTTTAAAACAGCCCCGGCATTTT CASSPPLKQPRHF
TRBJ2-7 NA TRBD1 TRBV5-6 TGTGCCAGCAGCTCGCTGACCGGGACAGGGAGACACGAGCAGTACTTC CASSSLTGTGRHEQYF
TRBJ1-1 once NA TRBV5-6 TGTGCCAGCAGCGGACCAGTTGTTGATGGGGACACTGAAGCTTTCTTT CASSGPVVDGDTEAFF
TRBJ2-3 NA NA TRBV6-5 TGTGCCAGCAGCAGGGAGCCGGGTACAGATACGCAGTATTTT CASSREPGTDTQYF
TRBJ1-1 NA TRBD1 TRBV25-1 TGTGCCAGCCGACAGGGCTATGAAGCTTTCTTT CASRQGYEAFF
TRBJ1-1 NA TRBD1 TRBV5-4 TGTGCCAGCAGCGCAGGGGGCAGGAACACTGAAGCTTTCTTT CASSAGGRNTEAFF
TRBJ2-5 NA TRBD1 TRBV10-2 TGCGCCAGCAGTGAGTCCAGGGGGCGGGAGACCCAGTACTTC CASSESRGRETQYF
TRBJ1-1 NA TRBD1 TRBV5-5 TGTGCCAGCAGCTTTTCTCCAGGGGGGAACACTGAAGCTTTCTTT CASSFSPGGNTEAFF
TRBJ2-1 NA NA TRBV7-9 TGTGCCAGCAGCTTAACCGGGGAACCTTACAATGAGCAGTTCTTC CASSLTGEPYNEQFF
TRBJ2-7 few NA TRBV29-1 TGCAGCGTTGAAGATCGACGGGCCTCCTACGAGCAGTACTTC CSVEDRRASYEQYF
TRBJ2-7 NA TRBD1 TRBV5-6 TGTGCCAGCAGTTCCGGGACAGCGATCTACGAGCAGTACTTC CASSSGTAIYEQYF
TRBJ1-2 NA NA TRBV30 TGTGCCTGTTCAGCCCCTGGCGGCTACACCTTC CACSAPGGYTF
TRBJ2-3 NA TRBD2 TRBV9 TGTGCCAGCAGCGTACAGGCGGGACTAGGACTTGATACGCAGTATTTT CASSVQAGLGLDTQYF
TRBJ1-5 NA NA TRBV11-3 TGTGCCAGCAGCTTGCCTAGGGAGGGTGATCAGCCCCAGCATTTT CASSLPREGDQPQHF
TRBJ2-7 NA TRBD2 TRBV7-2 TGTGCCAGCAGCTCCGTCGCGGGGGGGACCTACGAGCAGTACTTC CASSSVAGGTYEQYF
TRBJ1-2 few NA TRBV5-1 TGCGCCAGCAGCTTGGGATGGGCGAACTATGGCTACACCTTC CASSLGWANYGYTF
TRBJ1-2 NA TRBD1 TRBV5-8 TGTGCCAGCAGCCTATGGACAGGGAATAACTATGGCTACACCTTC CASSLWTGNNYGYTF
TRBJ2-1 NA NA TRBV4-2 TGTGCCAGCACCCTAAAAAAGCAGAGCTCCTACAATGAGCAGTTCTTC CASTLKKQSSYNEQFF
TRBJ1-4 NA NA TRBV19 TGTGCCAGTAGTAGAAGGGAAGGGAATGAAAAACTGTTTTTT CASSRREGNEKLFF
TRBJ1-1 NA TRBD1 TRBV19 TGTGCCAGTAGTATATACGAAAGGACAGGCGCAACTGAAGCTTTCTTT CASSIYERTGATEAFF
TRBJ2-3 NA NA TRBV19 TGTGCCAGTTCAGAAGCCCCAGATACGCAGTATTTT CASSEAPDTQYF
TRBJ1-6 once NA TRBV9 TGTGCCAGCAGCCCAGAGGGAATTCATTCACCCCTCCACTTT CASSPEGIHSPLHF
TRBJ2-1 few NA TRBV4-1 TGCGCCAGCAGCCGCCCCGGACCGATGAACAATGAGCAGTTCTTC CASSRPGPMNNEQFF
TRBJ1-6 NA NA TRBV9 TGTGCCAGCAGCGTAGCCCCTTATGGTTCACCCCTCCACTTT CASSVAPYGSPLHF
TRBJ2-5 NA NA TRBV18 TGTGCCAGCTCACCACAGGGGCCCACCCTCCAAGAGACCCAGTACTTC CASSPQGPTLQETQYF
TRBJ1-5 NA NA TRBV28 TGTGCCAGCAGTTCTCGTGGGCAGGCAAGCAATCAGCCCCAGCATTTT CASSSRGQASNQPQHF
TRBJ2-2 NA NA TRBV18 TGTGCCAGCTCACCAAACCAGGTGGAGCTGTTTTTT CASSPNQVELFF
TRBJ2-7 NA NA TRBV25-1 TGTGCCAGCAGTGAATCCGACGGCCTCCGGGAGCAGTACTTC CASSESDGLREQYF
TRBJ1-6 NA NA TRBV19 TGTGCCAGTAGTCTTCGGGACAATAATAATTCACCCCTCCACTTT CASSLRDNNNSPLHF
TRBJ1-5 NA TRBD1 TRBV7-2 TGTGCCAGCAGCGCGGACAGGGTCAATCAGCCCCAGCATTTT CASSADRVNQPQHF
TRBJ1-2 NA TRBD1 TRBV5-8 TGTGCCAGCAGCTTGTCAGTGGGACAGAAATATTCTAACTATGGCTACACCTTC CASSLSVGQKYSNYGYTF
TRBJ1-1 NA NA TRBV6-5 TGTGCCAGCAGTTACTACCCAGGGGTCACTGAAGCTTTCTTT CASSYYPGVTEAFF
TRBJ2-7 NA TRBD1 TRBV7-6 TGTGCCAGCAGCTCCCGGACAGGGTCGGACGAGCAGTACTTC CASSSRTGSDEQYF
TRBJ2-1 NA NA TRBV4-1 TGCGCCAGCAATAGCGGCTACAATGAGCAGTTCTTC CASNSGYNEQFF
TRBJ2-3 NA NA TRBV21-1 TGTGCCAGCAGCAAAGATTGGGGGACAGGGGGCACAGATACGCAGTATTTT CASSKDWGTGGTDTQYF
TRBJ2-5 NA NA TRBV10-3 TGTGCCATCGGACGTCCCCAAGAGACCCAGTACTTC CAIGRPQETQYF
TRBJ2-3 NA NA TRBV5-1 TGCGCCAGCAGCGAGGGCTACAGCACAGATACGCAGTATTTT CASSEGYSTDTQYF